This entry is about one T cell receptor (beta chain). In its sample, this clonotype was seen a few times. Its antigen is currently not known. Since the CDR3 does not end with the conserved phenylalanine or tryptophan, this likely comes from a read error. Using a constant-region primer and ProtoScript II reverse transcriptase, TCRbeta-specific cDNA was reverse-transcribed from about 460 ng total RNA. Construction of the TCRbeta libraries relied on three nested rounds of multiplex PCR, following a slightly modified ARM-PCR procedure. Each of the first two PCR rounds ran for about 9 cycles and used multiplex TRBV1-TRBV30 forward primers together with a Cbeta reverse primer. Sample barcodes and Illumina adapters were added in a final 25-cycle PCR using Deep VentR polymerase. Before sequencing, amplicons of 200-500 bp were purified from gel using a QIAquick gel extraction kit. TCRbeta amplicons were sequenced on an Illumina HiSeq 2500 with 250-bp paired-end reads. As for the authors' bioinformatics: Trimmomatic v0.33 was used to quality-trim the reads, and FLASH v1.2.11 was used to merge paired reads so that full CDR3 sequences could be recovered. V, D and J germline segments were assigned to the rearranged TCRbeta sequences by MiGEC v1.2.1b. VDJtools v1.0.0 computed clonotype statistics and Shannon-Wiener diversity indices. Except for diversity analysis, only the 250 most abundant clonotypes of each sample were used in subsequent analyses to reduce sampling bias. Clones were called with MiXCR by TCRdb after fastp trimmed the public reads at Q25, and only in-frame beta chains were retained. Rows with a matching CDR3 protein are joined into one entry that keeps the most common DNA and genes. These V and J calls rely on TCRdb rather than the paper's analysis. A total of tens of thousands of distinct CDR3 sequences appear in this sample, about two thirds of them only once. Of the sample, about an eighth is held by the ten largest clones.

The sample is drawn from a study of tumor-infiltrating lymphocytes in primary liver carcinoma (TCRdb year 2017). Background for the entire study: Of the five patients (three men and two women, aged 30 to 69 years), four had hepatocellular carcinoma and one had combined HCC and intrahepatic cholangiocarcinoma. The roughly 25 tumor region samples were profiled with Agilent mRNA microarrays so that TCRbeta repertoire diversity could be related to the local molecular phenotype. Repertoires from technical replicates were highly reproducible, with mean shared-clone rates roughly 0.87 and correlation coefficients above 0.98. TCRbeta repertoire sequencing covered 35 or so specimens from 5 patients: around 25 tumor regions, 5 adjacent noncancerous liver tissues and 5 peripheral blood samples. Each sample produced roughly 3.5 to 8 million productive TCRbeta reads, and read depth showed no significant difference between tissue types. TCRbeta repertoire sequencing, expression microarrays and whole-exome sequencing were combined in the study across five regions of each liver tumor, with adjacent normal tissue and blood also included. The tumors of the five patients were staged as T1-T3 N0M0, with maximum diameters ranging from roughly 4.2 to 10 cm. Broad study findings and their caveats: Pairs of tumor regions showed greater repertoire overlap (mean around 35%) than tumor-adjacent pairs (roughly 17%) or tumor-blood pairs (roughly 15%), which is consistent with antigen-driven expansion. Because sequencing covered only the TCR beta chain and unpaired alpha chains were not captured, true repertoire diversity is likely underestimated. A significantly larger repertoire fraction was made up by the top 250 clones in tumors than in blood (p = 0.039). Just about 7.5-25% of top clones turned up in all five regions of a tumor, which suggests spatial heterogeneity among tumor-infiltrating T cells. With just 4 to 6 patients in the study, the authors point out that the findings should be validated in a larger study. Comparison of CD4+ and CD8+ T cell repertoires was precluded by the use of bulk unsorted samples.

The CDR3 length is 14 residues, termini included. The sequence is cut down to CDR3 DNA, 42 bases in frame from base 1. Trimming costs V 4 bases and J 5 bases, and their ends lie 14 bases apart. The germline V gene encodes CDR1 SGHAT and CDR2 FQNNGV. Without any cell sorting, total RNA and DNA were co-extracted from about 21-30 mg of bulk tissue using the AllPrep DNA/RNA mini kit. A few patients with histopathologically diagnosed primary liver carcinoma underwent surgical resection in China between November 2015 and March 2016. Chronic HBV infection was present in the patients, and the patients were treatment-naive at sampling. Each tumor was sampled at five spatially separated regions: the superior, inferior, left-lateral and right-lateral poles and the tumor centre. According to histology, viable tumor cells made up more than 90% of every tumor sample. Fresh tumor and adjacent tissue pieces were bisected; one half was stored in RNAlater at -80°C, the other sent for histology.

The chain joins TRBV11-2 to TRBJ1-1; no D gene call is confident. The TCR originated in a woman aged 60-70 years with primary liver carcinoma and hepatitis B virus infection. The sequenced sample consisted of liver tumor tissue from sampling region 4. What the cell subset or site label conveys for this sample: tumor region T4, right-lateral pole. The encoded CDR3 is CASSSAVIGTEAFS. The DNA reads as follows: TGTGCCAGCAGCTCCGCCGTAATCGGGACTGAAGCTTTCTCT.